The source of this T cell receptor beta chain is a study of T cells after yellow fever vaccination. Study overall: Some fractions had low cell numbers, and these were prepared with SMART-Seq v4 Ultra Low Input.

Study-level results: Weaker overall, the secondary response nonetheless peaked faster (day 5 versus 15). Post-booster reappearance was seen for most primary-vaccination clones (about 95% CD4, around 90% CD8).

Conversion of TCR transcripts into cDNA relied on 5'RACE template switching, which added a universal primer site and UMIs. TCRdb itself ran the 5' RACE reads through MiXCR, one entry per CDR3 protein. The repertoire holds some 300,000 distinct CDR3 sequences, with roughly 9% as singletons. Germline V CDR1 and CDR2: SGHVS, FNYEAQ. V was trimmed by 5 bases and J by 4 bases, leaving 19 bases between them. The CDR3 is 16 residues long. This clonotype was detected ten times or more. Its antigen is unidentified. Sequenced here: CD4+ T cells sorted from PBMCs, sampled 5 days after the yellow fever booster vaccination. The source is a man younger than 30 who received the YFV17D yellow fever vaccine. This sequence joins TRBV7-6 and TRBJ2-3; D assignment may be TRBD1 or TRBD2 (5 bases each). CDR3 sequence (DNA): TGTGCCAGCAGCCTCTCAGGGCCAGGGAGCGCAGATACGCAGTATTTT. It codes for CASSLSGPGSADTQYF.